This paragraph reports one T cell receptor (beta chain). What antigen it recognizes has not been identified. No much larger clonotype is one base removed from it; base qualities were not supplied. The entry originates in a study of patients and donors after allogeneic stem cell transplantation (dated by TCRdb to 2020 to 2022). The library was made by RT-PCR. The sequencing machine was a NextSeq 550. TCRdb ran its own pipeline on the public reads, namely fastp trimming at Q25 and MiXCR clone calling, and kept in-frame beta chains. Records with the same CDR3 protein are collapsed into one entry carrying the most frequent genes and DNA. A total of more than 55,000 distinct CDR3 sequences appear in this sample, roughly 13% of them only once. The top ten hold around 33% of the sample. Trimming leaves V shorter by 5 bases and J shorter by 2 bases, with the junction holding 5 bases beyond the gene matches. There are 15 amino acids in the CDR3, from cysteine to phenylalanine inclusive. Only the CDR3 region is kept as DNA, spanning 45 bases read in frame from base 1. CDR1 and CDR2 are read off the germline V gene as SGHTA and FQGNSA.

This clonotype was sampled from a human donor who was either an allogeneic HSCT recipient or a stem cell or donor lymphocyte infusion donor (not recorded which). It is not recorded whose cells these are; they may come from a transplant donor. Sequencing input: blood, either unsorted or a sorted T cell fraction (not recorded which). The receptor chain draws on TRBV7-2 and TRBJ2-1, with 8 central nucleotides matching TRBD2. The DNA reads as follows: TGTGCCAGCAGCCCTAAGACTAGCGCCTACAATGAGCAGTTCTTC. It translates as CASSPKTSAYNEQFF.